This record looks at one T cell receptor beta chain sequence and its context. Germline CDR1 and CDR2: LNHDA and SQIVND (reference sequence). V dropped 6 bases and J dropped 4 bases, with 17 bases sitting between them. The CDR3 consists of 15 residues. Sequencing used immunoSEQ multiplex PCR; TCRdb keeps in-frame clones, though not all of them. The sample contains 150,000 or so clones, 94% of which appear only once. This sample stems from a study of control samples from healthy donors and cancer patients. The sequenced sample was blood. The sequence came from a woman aged 40-49 years in good health. The gene calls are TRBV19 and TRBJ2-3; D gene uncertain. CDR3 sequence reads: CASRRTHDGPDTQYF. CDR3 coding DNA: TGTGCCAGTAGAAGGACGCACGATGGTCCAGATACGCAGTATTTT.